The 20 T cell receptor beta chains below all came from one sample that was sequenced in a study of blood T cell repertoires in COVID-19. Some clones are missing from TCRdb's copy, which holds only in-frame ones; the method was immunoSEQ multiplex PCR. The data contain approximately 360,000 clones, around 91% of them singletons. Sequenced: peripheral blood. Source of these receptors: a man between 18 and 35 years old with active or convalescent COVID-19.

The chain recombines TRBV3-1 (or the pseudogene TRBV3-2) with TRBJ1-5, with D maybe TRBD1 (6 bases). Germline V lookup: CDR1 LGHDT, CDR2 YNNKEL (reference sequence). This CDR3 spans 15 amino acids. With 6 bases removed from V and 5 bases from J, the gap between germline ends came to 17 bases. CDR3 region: CASSTSTGIHQPQHF. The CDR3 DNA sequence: TGTGCCAGCAGTACCTCTACAGGGATCCATCAGCCCCAGCATTTT.

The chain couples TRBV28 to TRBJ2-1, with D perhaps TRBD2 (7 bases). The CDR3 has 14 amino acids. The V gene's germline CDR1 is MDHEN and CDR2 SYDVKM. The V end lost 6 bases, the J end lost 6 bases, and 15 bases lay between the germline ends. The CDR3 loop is CASSRGGVPNEQFF. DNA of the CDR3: TGTGCCAGCAGCCGAGGGGGGGTGCCCAATGAGCAGTTCTTC.

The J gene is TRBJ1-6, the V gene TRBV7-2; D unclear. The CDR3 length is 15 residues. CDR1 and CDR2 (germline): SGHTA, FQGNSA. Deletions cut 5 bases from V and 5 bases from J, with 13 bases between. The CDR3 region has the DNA TGTGCCAGCAGCCCTAGAGGGCAGAATAATTCACCCCTCCACTTT. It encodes CASSPRGQNNSPLHF.

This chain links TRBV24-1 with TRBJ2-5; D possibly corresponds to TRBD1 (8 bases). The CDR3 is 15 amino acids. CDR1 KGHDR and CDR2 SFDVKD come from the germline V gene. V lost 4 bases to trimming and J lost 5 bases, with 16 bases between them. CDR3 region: CATSDPTGEGETQYF. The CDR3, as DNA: TGTGCCACCAGTGACCCGACAGGGGAGGGGGAGACCCAGTACTTC.

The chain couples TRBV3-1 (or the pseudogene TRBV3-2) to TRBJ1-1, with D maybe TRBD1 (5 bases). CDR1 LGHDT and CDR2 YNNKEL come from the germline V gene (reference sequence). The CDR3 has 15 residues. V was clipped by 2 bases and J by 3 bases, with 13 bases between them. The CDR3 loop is CASSQYGGGDTEAFF. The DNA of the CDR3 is TGTGCCAGCAGCCAATATGGGGGAGGGGACACTGAAGCTTTCTTT.

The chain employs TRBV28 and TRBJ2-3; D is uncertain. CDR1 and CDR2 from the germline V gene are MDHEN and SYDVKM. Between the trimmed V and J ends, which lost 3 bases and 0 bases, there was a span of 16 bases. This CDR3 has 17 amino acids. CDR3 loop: CASSLEFWRDSTDTQYF. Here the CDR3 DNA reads TGTGCCAGCAGTTTGGAGTTTTGGCGAGACAGCACAGATACGCAGTATTTT.

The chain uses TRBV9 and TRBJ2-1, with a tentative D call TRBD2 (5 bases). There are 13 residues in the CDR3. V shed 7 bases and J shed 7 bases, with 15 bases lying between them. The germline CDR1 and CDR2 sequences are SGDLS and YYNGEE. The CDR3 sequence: CASSEGRRNEQFF. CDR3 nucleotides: TGTGCCAGCTCCGAGGGAAGAAGGAATGAGCAGTTCTTC.

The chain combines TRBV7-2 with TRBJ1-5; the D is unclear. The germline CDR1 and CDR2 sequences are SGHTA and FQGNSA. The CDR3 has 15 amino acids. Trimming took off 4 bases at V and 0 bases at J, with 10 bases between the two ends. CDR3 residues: CASSSSGYSNQPQHF. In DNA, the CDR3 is TGTGCCAGCAGCTCTAGCGGGTATAGCAATCAGCCCCAGCATTTT.

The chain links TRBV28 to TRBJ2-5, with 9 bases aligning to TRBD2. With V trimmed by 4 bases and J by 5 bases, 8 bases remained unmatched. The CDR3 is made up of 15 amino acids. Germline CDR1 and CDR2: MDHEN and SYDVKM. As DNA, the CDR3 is TGTGCCAGCAGTTCCCAAGCGGGAGGTGCCGAGACCCAGTACTTC. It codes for CASSSQAGGAETQYF.

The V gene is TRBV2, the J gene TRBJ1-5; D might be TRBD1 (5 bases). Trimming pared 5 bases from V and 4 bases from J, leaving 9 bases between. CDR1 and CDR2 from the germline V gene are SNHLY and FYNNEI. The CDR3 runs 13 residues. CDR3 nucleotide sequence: TGTGCCAGCAGTACAGACAGTAATCAGCCCCAGCATTTT. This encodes CASSTDSNQPQHF.

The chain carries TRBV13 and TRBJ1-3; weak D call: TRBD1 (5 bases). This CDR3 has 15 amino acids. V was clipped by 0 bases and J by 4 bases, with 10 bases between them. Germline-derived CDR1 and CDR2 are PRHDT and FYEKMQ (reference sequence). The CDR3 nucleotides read TGTGCCAGCAGCTTAGGACGGGGGACCGGAAACACCATATATTTT. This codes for CASSLGRGTGNTIYF.

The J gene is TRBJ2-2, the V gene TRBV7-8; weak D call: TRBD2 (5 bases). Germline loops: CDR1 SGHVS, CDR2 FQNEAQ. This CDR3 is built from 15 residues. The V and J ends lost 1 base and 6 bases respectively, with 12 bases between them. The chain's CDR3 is CASSLVLIASGELFF. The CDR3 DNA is TGTGCCAGCAGCTTAGTCCTGATAGCGTCCGGGGAGCTGTTTTTT.

The DNA for the CDR3 is TGTGCCAGCAGCCAAGAAGGAGGTCAGGGCAATCAGCCCCAGCATTTT. Protein sequence: CASSQEGGQGNQPQHF. The chain employs TRBV4-2 and TRBJ1-5, with D unclear. The germline V gene encodes CDR1 LGHNA and CDR2 YNFKEQ. This CDR3 contains 16 residues. Trimming took off 0 bases at V and 2 bases at J, with 11 bases between the two ends.

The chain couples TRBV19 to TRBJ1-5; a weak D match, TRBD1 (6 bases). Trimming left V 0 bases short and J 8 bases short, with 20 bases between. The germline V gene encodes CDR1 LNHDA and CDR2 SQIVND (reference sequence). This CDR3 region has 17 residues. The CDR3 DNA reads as TGTGCCAGTAGTATAGACCGCTCCGGGACAATGAGGGAGCCCCAGCATTTT. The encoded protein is CASSIDRSGTMREPQHF.

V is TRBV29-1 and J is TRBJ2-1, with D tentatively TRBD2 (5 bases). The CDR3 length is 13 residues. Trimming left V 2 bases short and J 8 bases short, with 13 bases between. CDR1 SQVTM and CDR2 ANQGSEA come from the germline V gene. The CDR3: CSVELGPSYEQFF. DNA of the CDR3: TGCAGCGTTGAACTCGGCCCTAGCTATGAGCAGTTCTTC.

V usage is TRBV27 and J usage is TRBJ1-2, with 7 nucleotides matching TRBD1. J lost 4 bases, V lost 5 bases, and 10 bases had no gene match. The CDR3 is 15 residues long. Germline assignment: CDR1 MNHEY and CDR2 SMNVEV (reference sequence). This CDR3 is CASSLTRDSTYGYTF. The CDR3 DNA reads TGTGCCAGCAGTCTGACCCGGGACAGTACCTATGGCTACACCTTC.

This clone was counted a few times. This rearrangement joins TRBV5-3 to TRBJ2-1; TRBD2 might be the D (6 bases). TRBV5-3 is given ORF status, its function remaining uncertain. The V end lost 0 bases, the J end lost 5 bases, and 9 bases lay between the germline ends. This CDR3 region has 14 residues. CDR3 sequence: CARSLGLEDNEQFF. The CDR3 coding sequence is TGTGCCAGAAGCTTGGGACTAGAAGACAATGAGCAGTTCTTC.

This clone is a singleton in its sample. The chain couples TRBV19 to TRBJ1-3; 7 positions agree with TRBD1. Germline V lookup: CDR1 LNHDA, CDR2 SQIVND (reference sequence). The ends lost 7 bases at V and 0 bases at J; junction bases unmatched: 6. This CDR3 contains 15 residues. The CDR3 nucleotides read TGTGCCAGTACAATGGACAGGACCTCTGGAAACACCATATATTTT. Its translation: CASTMDRTSGNTIYF.

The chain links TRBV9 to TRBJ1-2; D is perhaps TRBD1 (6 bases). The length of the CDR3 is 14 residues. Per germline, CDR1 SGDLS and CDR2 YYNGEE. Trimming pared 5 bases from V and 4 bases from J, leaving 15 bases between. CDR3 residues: CASRTTGNLYGYTF. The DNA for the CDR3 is TGTGCCAGCAGAACTACAGGGAATCTCTATGGCTACACCTTC.

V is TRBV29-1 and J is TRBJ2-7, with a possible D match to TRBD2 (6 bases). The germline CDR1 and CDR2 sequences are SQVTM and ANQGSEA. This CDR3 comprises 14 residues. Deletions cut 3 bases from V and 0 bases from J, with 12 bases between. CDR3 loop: CSVDDRERSYEQYF. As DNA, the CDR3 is TGCAGCGTTGATGACCGGGAGCGCTCCTACGAGCAGTACTTC.